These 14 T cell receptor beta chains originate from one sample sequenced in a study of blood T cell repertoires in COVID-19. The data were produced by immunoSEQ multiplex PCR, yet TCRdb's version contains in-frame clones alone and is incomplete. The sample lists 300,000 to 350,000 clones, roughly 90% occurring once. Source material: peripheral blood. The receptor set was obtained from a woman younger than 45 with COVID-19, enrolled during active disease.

CDR3 region: CASSRGQGRRGANVLTF. The CDR3 DNA follows: TGCGCCAGCAGCCGAGGACAGGGGCGGAGAGGGGCCAACGTCCTGACTTTC. The chain employs TRBV5-1 and TRBJ2-6, with 9 nucleotides matching TRBD1. Germline V lookup: CDR1 SGHRS, CDR2 YFSETQ. The CDR3 totals 17 residues. J gave up 4 bases and V 4 bases, and 9 bases lay outside the gene matches.

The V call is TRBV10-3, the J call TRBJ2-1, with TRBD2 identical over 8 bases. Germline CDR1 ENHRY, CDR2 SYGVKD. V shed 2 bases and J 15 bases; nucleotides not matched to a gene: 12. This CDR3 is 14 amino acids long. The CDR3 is CAISERLANSMRFF. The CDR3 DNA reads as TGTGCCATCAGTGAGAGACTAGCGAATTCCATGAGGTTCTTC.

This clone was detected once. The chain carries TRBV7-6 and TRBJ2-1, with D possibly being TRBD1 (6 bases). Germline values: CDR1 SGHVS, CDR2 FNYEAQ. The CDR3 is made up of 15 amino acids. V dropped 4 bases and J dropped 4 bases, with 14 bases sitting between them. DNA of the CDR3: TGTGCCAGCAGCTCAACCGGGACAACTTACAATGAGCAGTTCTTC. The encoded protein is CASSSTGTTYNEQFF.

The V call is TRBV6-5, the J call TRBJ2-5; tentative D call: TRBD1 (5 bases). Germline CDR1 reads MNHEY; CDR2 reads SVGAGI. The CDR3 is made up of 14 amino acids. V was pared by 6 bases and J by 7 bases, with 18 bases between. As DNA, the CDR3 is TGTGCCAGCAGGGCCAGGGTCAAGATGGTGACCCAGTACTTC. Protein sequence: CASRARVKMVTQYF.

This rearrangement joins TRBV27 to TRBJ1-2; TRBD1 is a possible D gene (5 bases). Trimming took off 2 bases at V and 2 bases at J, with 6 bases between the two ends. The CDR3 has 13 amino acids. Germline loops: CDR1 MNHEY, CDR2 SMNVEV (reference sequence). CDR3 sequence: CASSLNRNYGYTF. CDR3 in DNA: TGTGCCAGCAGTTTAAACAGGAACTATGGCTACACCTTC.

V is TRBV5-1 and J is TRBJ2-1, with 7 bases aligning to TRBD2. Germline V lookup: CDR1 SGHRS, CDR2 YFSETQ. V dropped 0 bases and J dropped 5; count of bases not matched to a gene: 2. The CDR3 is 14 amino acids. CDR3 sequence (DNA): TGCGCCAGCAGCTTGGCTAGCGGCAACAATGAGCAGTTCTTC. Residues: CASSLASGNNEQFF.

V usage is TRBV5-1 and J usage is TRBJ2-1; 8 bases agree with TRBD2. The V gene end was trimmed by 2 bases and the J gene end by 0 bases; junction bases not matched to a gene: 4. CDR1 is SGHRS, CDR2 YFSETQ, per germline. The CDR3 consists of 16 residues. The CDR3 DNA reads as TGCGCCAGCAGCTTACTAGCGGAGAGCTCCTACAATGAGCAGTTCTTC. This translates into CASSLLAESSYNEQFF.

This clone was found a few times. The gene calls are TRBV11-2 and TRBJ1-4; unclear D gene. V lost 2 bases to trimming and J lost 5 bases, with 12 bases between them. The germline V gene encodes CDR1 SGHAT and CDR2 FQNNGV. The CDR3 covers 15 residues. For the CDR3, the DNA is TGTGCCAGCAGCTTACAGCGGGGTGAGAATGAAAAACTGTTTTTT. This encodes CASSLQRGENEKLFF. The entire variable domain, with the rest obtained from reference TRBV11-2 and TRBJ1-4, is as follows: EAGVAQSPRYKIIEKRQSVAFWCNPISGHATLYWYQQILGQGPKLLIQFQNNGVVDDSQLPKDRFSAERLKGVDSTLKIQPAKLEDSAVYLCASSLQRGENEKLFFGSGTQLSVL.

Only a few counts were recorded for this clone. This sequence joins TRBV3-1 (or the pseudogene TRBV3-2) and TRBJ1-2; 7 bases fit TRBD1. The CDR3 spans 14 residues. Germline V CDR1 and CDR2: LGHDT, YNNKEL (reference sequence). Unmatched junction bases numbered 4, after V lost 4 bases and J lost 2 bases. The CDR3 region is CASSRPGGNYGYTF. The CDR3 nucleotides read TGTGCCAGCAGCCGTCCAGGGGGGAACTATGGCTACACCTTC.

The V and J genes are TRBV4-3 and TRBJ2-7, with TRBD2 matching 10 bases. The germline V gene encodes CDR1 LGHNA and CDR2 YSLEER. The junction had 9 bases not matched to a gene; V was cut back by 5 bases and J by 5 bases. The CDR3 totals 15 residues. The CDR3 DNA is TGCGCCAGCAGCTCTAGACTAGCGGGTAGGGACGAGCAGTACTTC. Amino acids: CASSSRLAGRDEQYF.

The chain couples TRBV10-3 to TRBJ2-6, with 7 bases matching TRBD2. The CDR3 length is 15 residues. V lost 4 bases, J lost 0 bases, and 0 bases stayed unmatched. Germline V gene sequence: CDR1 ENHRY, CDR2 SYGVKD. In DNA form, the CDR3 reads TGTGCCATCAGTGCGGGGGGCTCTGGGGCCAACGTCCTGACTTTC. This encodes CAISAGGSGANVLTF.

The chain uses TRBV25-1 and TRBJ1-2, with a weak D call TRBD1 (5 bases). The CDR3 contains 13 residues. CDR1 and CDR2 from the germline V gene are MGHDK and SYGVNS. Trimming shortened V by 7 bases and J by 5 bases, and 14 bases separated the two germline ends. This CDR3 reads CASKSDSTYGYTF. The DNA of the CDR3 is TGTGCCAGCAAAAGTGACAGCACTTATGGCTACACCTTC.

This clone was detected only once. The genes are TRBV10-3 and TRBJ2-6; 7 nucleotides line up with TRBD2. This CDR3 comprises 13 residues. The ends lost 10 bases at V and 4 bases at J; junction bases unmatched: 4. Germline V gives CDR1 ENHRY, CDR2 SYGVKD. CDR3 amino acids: CATSGGGANVLTF. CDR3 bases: TGTGCCACTTCGGGAGGCGGGGCCAACGTCCTGACTTTC.

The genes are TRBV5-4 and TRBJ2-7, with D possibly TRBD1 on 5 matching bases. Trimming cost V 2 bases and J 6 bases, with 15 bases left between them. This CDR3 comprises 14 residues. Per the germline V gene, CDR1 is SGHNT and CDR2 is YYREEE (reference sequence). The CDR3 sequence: CASSFRAPAAEQYF. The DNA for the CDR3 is TGTGCCAGCAGCTTCAGGGCCCCCGCAGCCGAGCAGTACTTC.